The rows below give T cell receptor beta chains drawn from one sample of a study of cytomegalovirus exposure and HLA in healthy donors. Libraries were prepared by immunoSEQ multiplex PCR; TCRdb keeps only in-frame clonotypes and omits some of them. The repertoire has 85,000 to 120,000 clones, around 80% of them found once; the top ten carry under 4%. The sample comprised PBMCs. The source is a man aged 60 to 75 in good health and CMV-seronegative. Each CDR3 is given with its conserved first and last residue. Fields, in order: V gene, clone size, J gene, CDR3 protein. Clone size is not always given. Where it is, it says once, few, many or a class for expanded clones.

>TRBV5-4|once|TRBJ2-7
CASSSPGTRSYEQYF
>TRBV5-6|.|TRBJ1-1
CASSLAQNMNTEAFF
>TRBV28|.|TRBJ2-2
CASTLRVGPDTGELFF
>TRBV5-1|.|TRBJ2-1
CASSYGSGGLINEQFF
>TRBV6-5|.|TRBJ2-5
CASRRTGGEKTQYF
>TRBV5-6|.|TRBJ2-5
CASSLVWTGGYQETQYF
>TRBV18|.|TRBJ2-7
CASSAAYEQYF
>TRBV11-3|.|TRBJ1-6
CASSPCELGQNNNSPLHF
>TRBV7-2|.|TRBJ2-2
CASSLDRSTGELFF
>TRBV11-2|.|TRBJ2-3
CASSLVAGLPTDTQYF
>TRBV7-8|few|TRBJ1-1
CASSLEGGYVNTEAFF
>TRBV15|.|TRBJ2-5
CATSRDGGRETQYF
>TRBV5-1|.|TRBJ1-2
CASSLGEGYGYTF
>TRBV5-1|.|TRBJ2-5
CASSPLTSGGLQETQYF
>TRBV4-2|.|TRBJ1-6
CASSQDLRGGDNSPLHF
>TRBV2|.|TRBJ1-2
CASRLGGFGYTF
>TRBV9|.|TRBJ2-5
CASSVYGVLQETQYF